This TCR beta chain was found in a study of blood T cell repertoires in COVID-19. In the study overall: From the United States, Italy and Spain came samples of acute and convalescent COVID-19. In each case, the material was cDNA or gDNA derived from T cells, B-cell-depleted T cells, or PBMCs.

In the original processing: Using reference gene primer amplification, nucleated cell counts were estimated. Assay: immunoSEQ multiplex PCR; the TCRdb copy retains only in-frame clones and omits some. V and J calls and clone size are given by that table; D and trimming were obtained from the DNA. The profile shows roughly 120,000 clones, more than 60% of them singletons. From germline, CDR1 is MNHEY and CDR2 SMNVEV (reference sequence). The CDR3 sequence is 14 residues long. V lost 5 bases, J lost 7 bases, and 15 bases lay in between. The clonotype comes from a man in his 70s with acute or convalescent COVID-19. Specimen: peripheral blood. The chain couples TRBV27 to TRBJ2-1; D is possibly TRBD1 (6 bases). CDR3 in amino acids: CASSPQTGWNEQFF. DNA for the CDR3: TGTGCCAGCAGTCCCCAGACAGGTTGGAATGAGCAGTTCTTC.